A single T cell receptor (beta chain) is shown here with its context. The V gene's germline CDR1 is MGHRA and CDR2 YSYEKL. V lost 4 bases, J lost 5 bases, and 7 bases stayed unmatched. The CDR3 spans 14 residues. This record comes from a study of identical twins. From the 5' RACE reads, TCRdb called clonotypes with MiXCR, one entry per CDR3 protein. This sample yields roughly 250,000 distinct CDR3 sequences, of which 6% to 8.5% are seen a single time; about 5.8% belongs to the top ten. These same data were also listed under a study on yellow fever vaccine responses in identical twins.

The rearrangement joins TRBV4-1 to TRBJ2-5; 7 bases fit TRBD1. The sequencing input was CD8+ T cells sorted from blood. The source is a woman between 18 and 29 years old in good health. The CDR3 coding sequence is TGCGCCAGCAGCCTCTACAGGGGCGAGGAGACCCAGTACTTC. It encodes CASSLYRGEETQYF.